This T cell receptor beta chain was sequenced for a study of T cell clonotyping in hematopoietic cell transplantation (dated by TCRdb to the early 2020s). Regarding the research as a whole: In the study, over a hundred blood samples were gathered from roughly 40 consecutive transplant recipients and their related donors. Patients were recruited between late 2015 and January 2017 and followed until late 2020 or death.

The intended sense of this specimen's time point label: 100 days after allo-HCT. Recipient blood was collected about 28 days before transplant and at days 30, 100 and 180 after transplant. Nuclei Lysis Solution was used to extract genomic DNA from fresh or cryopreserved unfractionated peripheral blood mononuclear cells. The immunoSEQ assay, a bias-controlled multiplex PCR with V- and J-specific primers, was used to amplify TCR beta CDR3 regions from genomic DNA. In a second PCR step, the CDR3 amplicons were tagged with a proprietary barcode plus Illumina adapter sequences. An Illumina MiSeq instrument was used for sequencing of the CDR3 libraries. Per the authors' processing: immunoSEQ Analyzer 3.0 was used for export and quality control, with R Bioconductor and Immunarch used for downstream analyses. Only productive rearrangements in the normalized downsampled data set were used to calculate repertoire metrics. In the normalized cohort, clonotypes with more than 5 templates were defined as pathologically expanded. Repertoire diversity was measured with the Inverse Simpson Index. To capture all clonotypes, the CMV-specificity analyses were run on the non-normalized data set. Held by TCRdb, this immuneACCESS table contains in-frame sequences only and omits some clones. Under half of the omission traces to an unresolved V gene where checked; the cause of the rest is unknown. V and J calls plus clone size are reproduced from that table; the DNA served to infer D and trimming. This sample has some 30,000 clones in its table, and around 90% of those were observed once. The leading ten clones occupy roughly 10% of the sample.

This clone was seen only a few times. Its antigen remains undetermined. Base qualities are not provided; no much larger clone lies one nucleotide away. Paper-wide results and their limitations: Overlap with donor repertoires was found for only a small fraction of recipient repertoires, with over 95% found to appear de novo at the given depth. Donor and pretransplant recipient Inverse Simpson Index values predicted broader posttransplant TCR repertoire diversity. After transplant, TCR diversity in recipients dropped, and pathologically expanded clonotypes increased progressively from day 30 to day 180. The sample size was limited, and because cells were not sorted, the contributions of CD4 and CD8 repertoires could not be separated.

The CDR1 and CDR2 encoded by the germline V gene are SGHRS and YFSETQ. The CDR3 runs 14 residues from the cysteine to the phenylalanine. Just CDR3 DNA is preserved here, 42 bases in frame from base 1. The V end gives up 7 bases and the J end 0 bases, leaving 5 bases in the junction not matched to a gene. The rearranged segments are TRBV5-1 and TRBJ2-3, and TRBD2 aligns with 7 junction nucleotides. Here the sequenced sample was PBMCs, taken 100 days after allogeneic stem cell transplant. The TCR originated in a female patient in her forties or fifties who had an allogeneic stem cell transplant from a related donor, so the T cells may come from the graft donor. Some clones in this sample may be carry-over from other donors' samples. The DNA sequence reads TGCGCCAGCCAAAGCGGGGCTAGCACAGATACGCAGTATTTT. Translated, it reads CASQSGASTDTQYF.